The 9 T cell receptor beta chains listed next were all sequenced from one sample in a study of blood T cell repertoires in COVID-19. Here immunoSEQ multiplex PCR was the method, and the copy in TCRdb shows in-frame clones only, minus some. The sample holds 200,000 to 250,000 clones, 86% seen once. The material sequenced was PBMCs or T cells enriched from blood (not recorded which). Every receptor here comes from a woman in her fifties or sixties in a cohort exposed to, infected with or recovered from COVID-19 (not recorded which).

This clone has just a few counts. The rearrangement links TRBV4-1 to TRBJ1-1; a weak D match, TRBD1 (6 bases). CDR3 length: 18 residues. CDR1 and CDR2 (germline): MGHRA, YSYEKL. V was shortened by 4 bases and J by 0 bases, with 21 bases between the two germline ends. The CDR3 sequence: CASSRDAPGQNMNTEAFF. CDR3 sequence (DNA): TGCGCCAGCAGCCGAGATGCCCCGGGACAAAACATGAACACTGAAGCTTTCTTT.

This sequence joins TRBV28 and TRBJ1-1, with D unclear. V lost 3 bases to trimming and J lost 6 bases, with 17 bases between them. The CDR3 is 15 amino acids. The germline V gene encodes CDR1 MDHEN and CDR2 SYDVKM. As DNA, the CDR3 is TGTGCCAGCAGTTTTAGGTTGGCAGGCGTCTCTGAAGCTTTCTTT. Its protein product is CASSFRLAGVSEAFF.

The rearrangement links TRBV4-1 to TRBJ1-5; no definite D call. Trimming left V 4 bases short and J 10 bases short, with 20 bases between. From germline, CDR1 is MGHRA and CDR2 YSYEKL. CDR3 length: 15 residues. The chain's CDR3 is CASSRNAERVQPQHF. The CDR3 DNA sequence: TGCGCCAGCAGCCGCAACGCCGAGCGCGTGCAACCCCAGCATTTT.

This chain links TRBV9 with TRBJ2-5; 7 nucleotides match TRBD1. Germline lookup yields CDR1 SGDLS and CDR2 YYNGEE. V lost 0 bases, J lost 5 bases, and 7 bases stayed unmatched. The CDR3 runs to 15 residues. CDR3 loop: CASSVEGARYETQYF. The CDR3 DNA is TGTGCCAGCAGCGTAGAGGGGGCGAGGTACGAGACCCAGTACTTC.

The CDR3 loop reads CASSLGLKGASYGYTF. CDR3 sequence (DNA): TGTGCCAGCAGCTTAGGTTTGAAGGGGGCGTCCTATGGCTACACCTTC. The rearrangement uses TRBV7-9 and TRBJ1-2, with TRBD1 matching 7 bases. The trim removed 1 base at V and 4 bases at J, leaving 9 bases unmatched. Germline V gives CDR1 SEHNR, CDR2 FQNEAQ (reference sequence). This CDR3 comprises 16 residues.

CDR3 amino acids: CASSETGGKETQYF. The DNA of the CDR3 is TGTGCCAGCAGTGAGACAGGGGGTAAAGAGACCCAGTACTTC. The chain combines TRBV25-1 with TRBJ2-5; 9 positions match TRBD1. CDR1 and CDR2 (germline): MGHDK, SYGVNS. V was clipped by 3 bases and J by 3 bases; unmatched bases: 2. This CDR3 is 14 amino acids long.

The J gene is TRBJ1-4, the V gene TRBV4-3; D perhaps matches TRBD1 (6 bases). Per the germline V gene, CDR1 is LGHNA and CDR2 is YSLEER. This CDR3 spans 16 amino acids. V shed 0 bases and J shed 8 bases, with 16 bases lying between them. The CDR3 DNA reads TGCGCCAGCAGCCAAGATCCCCAGGGGATAGGGGAAAAACTGTTTTTT. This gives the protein CASSQDPQGIGEKLFF.

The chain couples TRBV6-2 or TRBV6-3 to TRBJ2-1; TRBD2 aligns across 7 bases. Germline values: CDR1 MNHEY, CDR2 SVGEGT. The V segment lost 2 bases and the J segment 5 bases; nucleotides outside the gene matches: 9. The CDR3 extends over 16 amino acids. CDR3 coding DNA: TGTGCCAGCAGTTACCATGAGGTAGCGGGTCACAATGAGCAGTTCTTC. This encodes CASSYHEVAGHNEQFF.

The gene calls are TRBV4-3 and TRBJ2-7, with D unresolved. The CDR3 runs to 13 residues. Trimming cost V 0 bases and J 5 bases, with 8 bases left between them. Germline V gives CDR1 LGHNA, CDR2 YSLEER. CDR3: CASSQDWSDEQYF. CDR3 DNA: TGCGCCAGCAGCCAAGATTGGAGCGACGAGCAGTACTTC.